This entry concerns a single TCR beta chain. Germline trimming cut 1 base from V and 8 bases from J; bases unmatched to any gene: 7. Germline-derived CDR1 and CDR2 are KGHDR and SFDVKD. CDR3 length: 17 amino acids. CDR3 and TCR beta VDJ profiling relied on genomic DNA as the template. MiXCR, applied by TCRdb to the reads, yields one record per CDR3 protein. The data show 150,000 to 200,000 distinct CDR3 sequences, around half seen once. These data are taken from a study of CD8+CD57+ T cells in acquired aplastic anemia. Study details: An average of around 3.5 ug of DNA was obtained from sorted CD4+ and CD8+ cells.

Patients selected for sequencing had displayed CD8+CD57+ cell expansion by flow cytometry. This TCR derives from a human donor with aplastic anemia. The chain links TRBV24-1 to TRBJ2-1; 13 positions agree with TRBD2. Material for sequencing was sorted CD4+, CD8+, or CD8+CD57+ T cells (not recorded which) from PBMCs. The CDR3 is CATSDLTRTSGGYEQFF. Here the CDR3 DNA reads TGTGCCACCAGTGATTTAACCCGGACTAGCGGGGGTTATGAGCAGTTCTTC.